The 4 T cell receptor beta chains below come from one sample, sequenced in a study of T cell repertoires in aging, cancer and after chemotherapy. TRB rearrangements spanning V, D and J were amplified using mixed TRB-A/B primers. TCRdb reprocessed the multiplex PCR reads via MiXCR and lists one record per CDR3 protein. The data hold 10,000 to 12,000 distinct CDR3 sequences, with more than 30% observed a single time. TCR beta rearrangements were amplified from peripheral blood genomic DNA. The material sequenced was blood. These receptors were obtained from a human donor in good health.

The J gene is TRBJ2-2, the V gene TRBV11-3; TRBD2 matches at 7 bases. V lost 6 bases to trimming and J lost 4 bases; unmatched junction nucleotides: 11. The CDR3 covers 16 residues. Germline V CDR1 and CDR2: SGHNT, YENEEA. The CDR3 is CASSFVGGLGTGELFF. In DNA, the CDR3 is TGTGCCAGCAGTTTTGTGGGAGGGCTGGGCACCGGGGAGCTGTTTTTT.

This clonotype is medium-sized within its sample. J is TRBJ1-6 and V is TRBV27; 10 nucleotides line up with TRBD1. The CDR3 has 15 amino acids. Trimming removed 4 bases from V and 8 bases from J; junction bases left unmatched: 5. From germline, CDR1 is MNHEY and CDR2 SMNVEV (reference sequence). Written as DNA, the CDR3 is TGTGCCAGCAGTTCGGGACAGGGGCAATATTCACCCCTCCACTTT. It codes for CASSSGQGQYSPLHF.

The CDR3 coding sequence is TGTGCCAGCAGTCACGGCGGGGGTGCGTACACTGAAGCTTTCTTT. Translation gives CASSHGGGAYTEAFF. The gene calls are TRBV27 and TRBJ1-1, with TRBD1 as a possible D gene (5 bases). Deletions cut 5 bases from V and 3 bases from J, with 16 bases between. The CDR3 covers 15 residues. CDR1 and CDR2 (germline): MNHEY, SMNVEV (reference sequence).

A few counts support this clonotype. V is TRBV7-2 and J is TRBJ1-2; unclear D gene. The CDR3 length is 15 residues. Trimming removed 2 bases at V and 2 bases at J, with 12 bases between. Germline values: CDR1 SGHTA, CDR2 FQGNSA. The CDR3 is CASSLFAASNYGYTF. The DNA of the CDR3 is TGTGCCAGCAGCTTATTTGCAGCTTCAAACTATGGCTACACCTTC.